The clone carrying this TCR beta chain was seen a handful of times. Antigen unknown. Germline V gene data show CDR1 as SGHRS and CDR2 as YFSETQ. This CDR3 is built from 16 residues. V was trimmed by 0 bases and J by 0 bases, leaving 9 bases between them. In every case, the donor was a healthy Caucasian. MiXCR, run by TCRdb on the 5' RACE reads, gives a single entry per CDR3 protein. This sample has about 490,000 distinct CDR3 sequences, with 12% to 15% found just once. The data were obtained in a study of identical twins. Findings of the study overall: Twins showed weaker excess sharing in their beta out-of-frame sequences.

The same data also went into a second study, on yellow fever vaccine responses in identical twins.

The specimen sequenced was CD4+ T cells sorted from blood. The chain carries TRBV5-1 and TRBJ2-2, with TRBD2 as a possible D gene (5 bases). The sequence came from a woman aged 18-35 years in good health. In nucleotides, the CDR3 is TGCGCCAGCAGCTTGGTCCGGGAAACGAACACCGGGGAGCTGTTTTTT. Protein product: CASSLVRETNTGELFF.